Listed below are T cell receptor beta chains from one sample, sequenced in a study of graft-versus-host responses after intestinal transplantation. These TCRs are of unknown antigen specificity. Sequenced by immunoSEQ multiplex PCR; TCRdb stores in-frame clones only, minus some. Of roughly 120,000 clones listed, approximately 93% are singletons. This specimen was unstimulated CD8+ T cells sorted from spleen or lymph node cells, taken before transplant. These receptors originate from a human donor who was the organ donor for an intestinal transplant. CDR3s include the opening cysteine and the closing phenylalanine or tryptophan. The D gene is left open where the match is weak.

CASSPEQGLPNYGYTF,TGTGCCAGCAGTCCCGAACAGGGACTACCTAACTATGGCTACACCTTC,.,TRBV28,TRBJ1-2
CASSDTGALLRGYTF,TGTGCCAGCAGTGACACAGGGGCCCTACTTCGGGGCTACACCTTC,TRBD1,TRBV25-1,TRBJ1-2
CASSLGSQVRTEAFF,TGCGCCAGCAGCTTGGGAAGCCAGGTGAGGACTGAAGCTTTCTTT,.,TRBV5-1,TRBJ1-1
CASSMYTGMNTEAFF,TGTGCCAGTAGTATGTATACAGGGATGAACACTGAAGCTTTCTTT,.,TRBV19,TRBJ1-1
CASSSAGSRTEAFF,TGTGCCAGCAGTTCAGCGGGCAGTAGGACTGAAGCTTTCTTT,.,TRBV27,TRBJ1-1
CASSTGDSTYEQYF,TGTGCCAGTAGTACGGGGGACAGCACCTACGAGCAGTACTTC,.,TRBV19,TRBJ2-7
CASRGGGYTF,TGTGCCAGCCGTGGGGGAGGCTACACCTTC,.,TRBV9,TRBJ1-2
CASSLDYTNYGYTF,TGTGCCAGCAGTTTAGATTATACTAACTATGGCTACACCTTC,.,TRBV28,TRBJ1-2
CASRPADLGAYGYTF,TGTGCCAGTAGACCGGCTGATCTAGGCGCCTATGGCTACACCTTC,.,TRBV19,TRBJ1-2
CASSVASSDTQYF,TGTGCCAGCAGCGTAGCTAGTTCCGATACGCAGTATTTT,.,TRBV9,TRBJ2-3